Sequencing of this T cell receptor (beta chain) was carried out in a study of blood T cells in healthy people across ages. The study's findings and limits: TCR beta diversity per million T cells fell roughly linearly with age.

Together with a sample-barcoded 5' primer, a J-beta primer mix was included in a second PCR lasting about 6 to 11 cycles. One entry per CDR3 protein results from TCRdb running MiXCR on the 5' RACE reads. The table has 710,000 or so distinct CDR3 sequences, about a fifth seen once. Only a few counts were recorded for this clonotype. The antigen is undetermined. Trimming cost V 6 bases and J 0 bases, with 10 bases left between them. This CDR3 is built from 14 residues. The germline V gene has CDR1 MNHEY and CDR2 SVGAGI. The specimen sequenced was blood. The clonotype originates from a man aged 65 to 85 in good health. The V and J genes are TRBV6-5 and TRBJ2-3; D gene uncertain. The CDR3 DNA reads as TGTGCCAGCAGCCCGTGGGGTAGCACAGATACGCAGTATTTT. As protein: CASSPWGSTDTQYF.